One and the same sample provided the 20 T cell receptor beta chains below, sequenced in a study of T-cell reconstitution after alpha-beta-depleted transplantation in children. Unique molecular identifiers tagged the TCRbeta library. One entry per CDR3 protein, called by TCRdb with MiXCR from the PCR reads. The data show about 460,000 distinct CDR3 sequences, approximately 12% seen once. Sequences were derived from PBMCs from the stem cell graft donor, sampled from the stem cell graft. All receptors derive from a human donor who donated a stem cell graft to a child with combined immunodeficiency.

This clonotype was found many times. The rearrangement joins TRBV12-3 or TRBV12-4 to TRBJ1-1, with a possible D match to TRBD1 (5 bases). The CDR3 sequence is 14 residues long. The V end lost 4 bases, the J end lost 4 bases, and 13 bases lay between the germline ends. The CDR3 loop reads CASSYTKGFTEAFF. CDR3 DNA: TGTGCCAGCAGTTATACCAAGGGGTTCACTGAAGCTTTCTTT.

This clonotype was observed a handful of times. Written as DNA, the CDR3 is TGTGCCAGCAGTACCCGGGACAGGGCATTCCCACTTAAGGCTTTCTTT. Translation: CASSTRDRAFPLKAFF. J is TRBJ1-1 and V is TRBV6-1; 9 nucleotides match TRBD1. The CDR3 consists of 16 residues. Germline V gene sequence: CDR1 MNHNS, CDR2 SASEGT. With 5 bases clipped from V and 11 bases from J, the junction kept 18 bases outside the gene matches.

There are many counts of this clonotype. V and J are TRBV9 and TRBJ2-7; D is uncertain. Germline assignment: CDR1 SGDLS and CDR2 YYNGEE. The CDR3 runs 11 residues. V was pared by 4 bases and J by 6 bases, with 8 bases between. In DNA form, the CDR3 reads TGTGCCAGCAGCAAGAACGGCGAGCAGTACTTC. Protein sequence: CASSKNGEQYF.

Ten or more counts support this clonotype. The CDR3, as DNA: TGTGCCAGCAGCGTAGGGGCTAGCGGGAGCGGGCGGTTCTACAATGAGCAGTTCTTC. This translates into CASSVGASGSGRFYNEQFF. The V call is TRBV9, the J call TRBJ2-1; TRBD2 matches 10 bases. The CDR3 is made up of 19 amino acids. CDR1 SGDLS and CDR2 YYNGEE come from the germline V gene. The J segment lost 3 bases and the V segment lost 0 bases, leaving 12 bases of the junction unmatched.

There are many counts of this clonotype. CDR3 in DNA: TGCAGCGTTCGGGACAGCTATGGCTACACCTTC. Translating gives CSVRDSYGYTF. The rearrangement joins TRBV29-1 to TRBJ1-2; 7 nucleotides agree with TRBD1. CDR1 and CDR2 (germline): SQVTM, ANQGSEA. The CDR3 is 11 residues long. Germline trimming cut 5 bases from V and 4 bases from J; bases unmatched to any gene: 1.

This clonotype was observed a few times. The V gene is TRBV6-2 or TRBV6-3, the J gene TRBJ2-7; D might be TRBD2 (7 bases). V was clipped by 2 bases and J by 3 bases, with 17 bases between them. CDR1 MNHEY and CDR2 SVGEGT come from the germline V gene. The CDR3 length is 16 residues. The DNA of the CDR3 is TGTGCCAGCAGTTACAGGGAACAGGGACTAATCTACGAGCAGTACTTC. Its protein is CASSYREQGLIYEQYF.

In its sample, this clonotype was seen a few times. V gene TRBV12-3 or TRBV12-4 combines with J gene TRBJ2-1; possibly TRBD2 for D (6 bases). V gave up 6 bases and J gave up 5 bases, with 20 bases separating them. The CDR3 runs 16 residues. CDR3 in DNA: TGTGCCAGCAGCTCTTTCCGGGGGAGGTACGACAATGAGCAGTTCTTC. The encoded protein is CASSSFRGRYDNEQFF.

This clonotype has just a few counts. The gene calls are TRBV6-2 or TRBV6-3 and TRBJ1-5; D remains ambiguous. Germline-derived CDR1 and CDR2 are MNHEY and SVGEGT. The V end was cut by 5 bases, the J end by 3 bases, with 17 bases between. This CDR3 comprises 16 residues. CDR3 in amino acids: CASSRNVPIHNQPQHF. The CDR3 DNA sequence: TGTGCCAGCAGTCGCAACGTACCAATTCACAATCAGCCCCAGCATTTT.

The rearrangement links TRBV7-8 to TRBJ2-3; D possibly corresponds to TRBD2 (6 bases). CDR3 length: 14 amino acids. In germline, CDR1 is SGHVS, CDR2 FQNEAQ. The ends were cut back, 0 bases at V and 6 bases at J, with 10 bases in the middle. DNA for the CDR3: TGTGCCAGCAGCTTAGCGGGAGGATACGATACGCAGTATTTT. This translates into CASSLAGGYDTQYF.

This clonotype was observed a handful of times. The chain uses TRBV29-1 and TRBJ2-1; 7 positions match TRBD2. The CDR3 has 15 amino acids. J was trimmed by 0 bases and V by 7 bases; bases with no gene match: 9. The germline V gene encodes CDR1 SQVTM and CDR2 ANQGSEA. CDR3 bases: TGCAGCGCTACTGGGGGGGGACCCTCCTACAATGAGCAGTTCTTC. This sequence encodes CSATGGGPSYNEQFF.

Many counts were recorded for this clonotype. V and J are TRBV7-3 and TRBJ2-1; a weak D match, TRBD2 (6 bases). Germline CDR1 reads SGHTA; CDR2 reads FQGTGA. V was pared by 0 bases and J by 9 bases, with 12 bases between. The CDR3 is made up of 14 amino acids. In DNA, the CDR3 is TGTGCCAGCAGCTTAACCCGCGCCGGGGGTGAGCAGTTCTTC. Translated: CASSLTRAGGEQFF.

This clonotype was seen a handful of times. The J gene is TRBJ2-7, the V gene TRBV5-1, with TRBD2 identical over 12 bases. From germline, CDR1 is SGHRS and CDR2 YFSETQ. Trimming cost V 4 bases and J 5 bases; bases outside gene matches: 13. The CDR3 contains 17 residues. The CDR3 spells CASSPLPTSGSNHEQYF. Here the CDR3 DNA reads TGCGCCAGCAGCCCCCTCCCGACTAGCGGGAGTAACCACGAGCAGTACTTC.

In DNA form, the CDR3 reads TGTGCCAGCAGCCAAGATATGCGGAGCTCTGGAAACACCATATATTTT. Protein: CASSQDMRSSGNTIYF. This chain connects TRBV4-2 to TRBJ1-3; D unclear. V dropped 0 bases and J dropped 0 bases, with 9 bases sitting between them. The CDR3 totals 16 residues. Germline assignment: CDR1 LGHNA and CDR2 YNFKEQ.

This clonotype showed up just a few times. The chain recombines TRBV18 with TRBJ2-5; TRBD1 matches 7 bases. V gave up 3 bases and J gave up 5 bases; unmatched junction bases: 6. This CDR3 is built from 14 residues. CDR1 and CDR2 (germline): KGHSH, LQKENI. The chain's CDR3 is CASSPDRVWETQYF. The CDR3, as DNA: TGTGCCAGCTCACCTGACAGGGTGTGGGAGACCCAGTACTTC.

This clonotype was detected only a few times. The chain is built from TRBV7-6 and TRBJ1-2, with 10 bases lining up with TRBD1. The CDR3 totals 16 residues. V dropped 4 bases and J dropped 7; count of bases not matched to a gene: 12. CDR1 is SGHVS, CDR2 FNYEAQ, per germline. The CDR3 sequence is CASSSGAGQGIGGYTF. CDR3 in DNA: TGTGCCAGCAGCTCTGGAGCGGGACAGGGGATAGGTGGCTACACCTTC.

The sample holds a few counts of this clonotype. The rearrangement links TRBV30 to TRBJ1-2, with D perhaps matching TRBD1 (5 bases). Trimming took off 3 bases at V and 3 bases at J, with 8 bases between the two ends. This CDR3 region has 12 residues. Germline V lookup: CDR1 GTSNPN, CDR2 SVGIG (reference sequence). The CDR3: CAWRPGDYGYTF. CDR3 nucleotide sequence: TGTGCCTGGAGACCGGGGGACTATGGCTACACCTTC.

The chain carries TRBV24-1 and TRBJ2-5; D possibly uses TRBD1 or TRBD2 (5 bases each). The germline CDR1 and CDR2 sequences are KGHDR and SFDVKD. The length of the CDR3 is 13 residues. V shed 6 bases and J shed 1 base, with 8 bases lying between them. DNA of the CDR3: TGTGCCACCAGTTCGGGACCCCAAGAGACCCAGTACTTC. Residues: CATSSGPQETQYF.

In this sample, this clonotype turned up many times. This chain uses TRBV10-3 with TRBJ2-1; the D gene could be TRBD1 or TRBD2 (5 bases each). Trimming stripped 2 bases from V and 0 bases from J, with 20 bases between. CDR3 size: 19 residues. Germline CDR1 ENHRY, CDR2 SYGVKD. The CDR3 DNA follows: TGTGCCATCAGTGAGGGAATAACGTGGGCCGGGGCCTCCTACAATGAGCAGTTCTTC. This codes for CAISEGITWAGASYNEQFF.

The table lists this clonotype with many counts. The chain has TRBV12-3 or TRBV12-4 and TRBJ2-7; D ambiguous. V shed 4 bases and J shed 3 bases, with 7 bases lying between them. This CDR3 has 12 amino acids. The CDR3 coding sequence is TGTGCCAGCAGTTACAGTTACTACGAGCAGTACTTC. Amino acid sequence: CASSYSYYEQYF.

This clonotype has a handful of counts. V usage is TRBV6-5 and J usage is TRBJ2-7; maybe TRBD1 (7 bases). The CDR3 has 14 amino acids. Trimming stripped 2 bases from V and 6 bases from J, with 14 bases between. Germline V gene lookup returns CDR1 MNHEY and CDR2 SVGAGI. The CDR3 is CASSYRQGGGEQYF. CDR3 DNA sequence: TGTGCCAGCAGTTACCGTCAGGGGGGCGGCGAGCAGTACTTC.